The sequence of this TCR beta chain was determined in a study of cytomegalovirus exposure and HLA in healthy donors. Overall study context: A prior study identified 110 million or so unique TCR beta sequences from about 200 million T cells.

Study-wide findings and caveats: Most TCR sequences proved rare, with some public TCRs found in many donors. CMV serostatus was the only immune exposure information that was available.

With 0 bases removed from V and 3 bases from J, the gap between germline ends came to 17 bases. There are 17 residues in the CDR3. The germline CDR1 and CDR2 sequences are MGHRA and YSYEKL. Primers for the PCR totalled 60 Vbeta and 13 Jbeta. As processed by the authors: Roughly 81 million unique TCR beta chains, roughly 12 million shared, were counted in a later analysis. Produced via immunoSEQ multiplex PCR; TCRdb's table is partial and in-frame only. V and J calls and clone size are given by that table; D and trimming were obtained from the DNA. This table holds 150,000 to 200,000 clones, about four fifths found once. This clone was seen a few times. Its matching antigen is unknown.

The receptor was isolated from a girl aged 10 to 17 in good health and CMV-seropositive. This chain links TRBV4-1 with TRBJ1-1; the D is unclear. Sequencing was carried out using PBMCs. CDR3 DNA sequence: TGCGCCAGCAGCCAAGATCTAACACAGACCTTTTACACTGAAGCTTTCTTT. Protein: CASSQDLTQTFYTEAFF.